The clone carrying this T cell receptor (beta chain) was observed a handful of times. The record originates from a study of T-cell reconstitution after alpha-beta-depleted transplantation in children. Unique molecular identifiers were incorporated into the prepared TCRbeta library. From the PCR reads, TCRdb called clonotypes with MiXCR, one entry per CDR3 protein. The table shows about 980,000 distinct CDR3 sequences, with around 30% occurring only once. V lost 4 bases to trimming and J lost 1 base; unmatched junction nucleotides: 6. This CDR3 spans 15 amino acids. The germline V gene has CDR1 SGHTA and CDR2 FQGNSA.

The gene calls are TRBV7-2 and TRBJ2-7, with 8 bases fitting TRBD2. The sequence was obtained from a boy under two years old who had a stem cell transplant for SCID, so the T cells may come from the graft donor. The sequencing used PBMCs, mostly from graft donor cells, collected 360 days after TCRalphabeta/CD19-depleted stem cell transplant. In DNA, the CDR3 is TGTGCCAGCAGCTCCCATGCGGGGGGTTCCTACGAGCAGTACTTC. Translated, it gives CASSSHAGGSYEQYF. Full variable domain (missing parts from reference TRBV7-2 and TRBJ2-7): GAGVSQSPSNKVTEKGKDVELRCDPISGHTALYWYRQSLGQGLEFLIYFQGNSAPDKSGLPSDRFSAERTGGSVSTLTIQRTQQEDSAVYLCASSSHAGGSYEQYFGPGTRLTVT.